Here is one T cell receptor (beta chain) with its context. This clone's antigen is unknown. Base quality data are lacking; no much larger clone is found one base away. Each clonotype received, on average, roughly 9.6x coverage in deep resolution sequencing performed on a MiSeq, where the target depth lay between 1 in 1 million and 1 in 200,000 T cells. The immunoSEQ hsTCRB Kit was used to generate TCR beta libraries. The original methods were these. The data were analyzed with ImmunoSEQ Analyzer and ImmunoSEQ Data Assistant, and V, D and J gene assignments followed IMGT definitions. Clonality, which ranges from 0 to 1, was calculated as one minus the normalized Shannon entropy of productive rearrangement frequencies. Only overrepresented clonotypes making up at least 0.05% of each patient's repertoire were included in the public clonotype analysis. Thirteen age-matched healthy donor repertoires from immuneACCESS were used as controls for clonality. Entries here come from immuneACCESS through TCRdb and include only in-frame sequences with V and J called. Some clones fail to appear in such tables; in the studies checked, an unresolved V gene covers under half of the shortfall, and the cause of the remainder is unknown. The DNA was the basis for D and trimming; V, J and clone size are from that table. The sample contains 300,000 or so clones, 67% of them found a single time. The ten largest clones add up to under 8% of the sample.

For TCR beta library preparation, around 2.2 micrograms of genomic DNA was extracted from cryopreserved PBMCs. Longitudinal blood samples from CLL patients on ibrutinib monotherapy were analyzed using high-throughput TCR beta sequencing. The patients took part in an open-label, single-center phase 2 trial of ibrutinib monotherapy. This sample is part of a study of cytotoxic CD8 clonotypes in ibrutinib-treated CLL (dated by TCRdb to about 2021). For the wider study: In this cohort, approximately 14 patients were treatment-naive and approximately ten were relapsed/refractory, while some 18 had unmutated IGHV. Partial responses were observed in about 25 patients and complete responses in 2; after a median follow-up of 68 months, remission was maintained in 14 patients and progression was observed in roughly twelve. Response samples were taken after a median of 12 months on treatment, ranging from about 6 to 40 months. An average of 255,043 productive templates and 94,082 productive rearrangements was obtained per sample. Of the approximately 86 participants in the trial, roughly 25 had longitudinal samples available. Cryopreserved peripheral blood mononuclear cells were collected before treatment, at response, and at either disease progression or sustained remission. Every sample from remission and from progressive disease was obtained while the patients were still on ibrutinib. Results the study describes overall, beyond this receptor: Sustained-remission and progressing patients did not have matched sampling times, and lymph node repertoires were not examined. Public clonotypes were found to be uncommon and were observed to contract or remain stable during treatment; the increase in clonality was shown to reflect expansion of private clonotypes at ibrutinib response. At ibrutinib response clonality went up, during sustained remission it held steady, and at progression it dropped back toward baseline. At baseline, clonality was higher than in age-matched healthy donors and showed a strong correlation with circulating CD8+ T-cell counts.

Specimen: PBMCs, collected after 36 months of ibrutinib treatment. The clonotype was recovered from a human donor with chronic lymphocytic leukemia.

The sequence in DNA is TGTGCCAGCAGTTTAGGGGCTAGCCTCTCCTACGAGCAGTACTTC. Translated, it reads CASSLGASLSYEQYF. The rearrangement combines TRBV27 with TRBJ2-7, with the D call perhaps TRBD1 or TRBD2, as 5 bases match in each case. The CDR3, cysteine through phenylalanine, is 15 amino acids long. The only DNA kept is the CDR3, 45 bases in frame from the first base. In the germline V gene (reference sequence), CDR1 corresponds to MNHEY and CDR2 to SMNVEV. Trimming at the junction amounts to 2 bases on V and 0 bases on J, and the germline ends lie 11 bases apart.